This T cell receptor beta chain was sequenced during a study of CD8+CD57+ T cells in acquired aplastic anemia. This clonotype has ten or more counts. One junction end disagrees with the germline gene, perhaps due to a read error. The template used for profiling TCR beta VDJ and CDR3 was genomic DNA. One entry per CDR3 protein results from TCRdb running MiXCR on the reads. Of around 130,000 distinct CDR3 sequences in the sample, approximately 61% were seen once. Sequencing was done on patients that had shown CD8+CD57+ cell expansion by flow cytometry. The sequence derives from a human donor with aplastic anemia. Sequencing was done on a sample of sorted CD4+, CD8+, or CD8+CD57+ T cells (not recorded which) from PBMCs.

The CDR3 sequence: CSAGDREPYEQYF. The CDR3, as DNA: TGCAGTGCTGGAGACAGGGAACCTTACGAGCAGTACTTC. The chain uses TRBV20-1 and TRBJ2-7; 7 bases align to TRBD1. Germline assignment: CDR1 DFQATT and CDR2 SNEGSKA (reference sequence). This CDR3 has 13 amino acids.